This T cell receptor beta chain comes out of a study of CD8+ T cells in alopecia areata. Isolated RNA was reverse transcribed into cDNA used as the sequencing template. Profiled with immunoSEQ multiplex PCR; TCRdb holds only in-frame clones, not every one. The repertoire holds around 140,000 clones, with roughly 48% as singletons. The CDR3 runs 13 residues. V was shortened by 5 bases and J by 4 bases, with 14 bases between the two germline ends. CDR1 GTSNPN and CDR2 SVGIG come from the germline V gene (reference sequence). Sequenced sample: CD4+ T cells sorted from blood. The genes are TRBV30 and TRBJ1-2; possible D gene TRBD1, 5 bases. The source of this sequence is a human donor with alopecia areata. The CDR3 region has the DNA TGTGCCTGGCGATCCAGACAGACCTATGGCTACACCTTC. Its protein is CAWRSRQTYGYTF.